This T cell receptor (beta chain) stems from a study of neurological immune-mediated disorders. At least ten counts were recorded for this clonotype. One entry per CDR3 protein, called by TCRdb with MiXCR from the 5' RACE reads. Of 80,000 to 100,000 distinct CDR3 sequences listed, roughly 3.5% are singletons. V lost 1 base, J lost 7 bases, and 5 bases stayed unmatched. CDR1 DFQATT and CDR2 SNEGSKA come from the germline V gene (reference sequence). CDR3 length equals 14 residues. The rearrangement links TRBV20-1 to TRBJ1-2, with 11 nucleotides matching TRBD1. The clonotype was recovered from a woman between 50 and 59 years old with multiple sclerosis. What was sequenced was PBMCs. The CDR3 DNA reads TGCAGTGCTAGAGCCGGGACAGGGGGTATTGGCTACACCTTC. This sequence encodes CSARAGTGGIGYTF.